What follows describes a single TCR beta chain. Its antigen is not known. V gave up 4 bases and J gave up 8 bases, with 9 bases separating them. The germline gives CDR1 MGHRA, CDR2 YSYEKL. CDR3 length: 13 amino acids. From the RT-PCR reads, TCRdb called clonotypes with MiXCR, one entry per CDR3 protein. This table has approximately 480,000 distinct CDR3 sequences, approximately 11% appearing once. The sample comes from a study of response to subunit inactivated influenza vaccine. Findings and limits, study-wide: The study's authors posited that every seasonal influenza vaccination enlists few new T cells.

The clonotype comes from a middle-aged man who received an inactivated influenza vaccine. The chain links TRBV4-1 to TRBJ2-6; no reliable D call. The specimen comprised PBMCs from blood, sampled 45 days after vaccination. The chain's CDR3 is CASSRTGSNVLTF. CDR3 nucleotide sequence: TGCGCCAGCAGCCGAACCGGGTCCAACGTCCTGACTTTC.